This entry is about one T cell receptor beta chain. The target antigen is unknown. The data stem from a study of Ad26.COV2.S vaccination and SARS-CoV-2 variants. Study results and caveats: Overall T cell responses may have been underestimated by the analyses of TCR breadth and depth. Placebo recipients trailed vaccine recipients in spike-specific TCR breadth. CD8+ and CD4+ T cells specific for spike reportedly responded with substantial breadth after vaccination.

The CDR3 length is 14 residues. Trimming stripped 4 bases from V and 5 bases from J, with 14 bases between. Germline V gene lookup returns CDR1 SGHDN and CDR2 FVKESK. Sequenced by immunoSEQ multiplex PCR; TCRdb stores in-frame clones only, minus some. The top ten hold under 2% of the sample, which has approximately 460,000 clones, about 88% seen once. Treatment indicated: around 19 received Ad26.COV2.S at low or high dose, single or two shots; 5 received placebo; per-sample allocation not given. Samples analyzed were those drawn on day 63 after the first vaccine or placebo injection. Expression of Wuhan-strain SARS-CoV-2 spike came from the Ad26 vector that formed the vaccine.

The clonotype originates from a person aged 18-60 years who received the Ad26.COV2.S COVID-19 vaccine or a placebo. The chain carries TRBV14 and TRBJ1-2, with D possibly being TRBD1 (5 bases). Sequences were derived from peripheral blood, sampled in a trial of Ad26.COV2.S vaccine versus placebo. In DNA form, the CDR3 reads TGTGCCAGCAGCCGGCGGGGGGGGAAATATGGCTACACCTTC. This sequence encodes CASSRRGGKYGYTF.